The 28 T cell receptor beta chains below were found in one sample sequenced in a study of CD8 T cells in ankylosing spondylitis. In TCRdb, the 5' RACE reads were re-called with MiXCR into one record per CDR3 protein. Of some 130,000 distinct CDR3 sequences in the sample, around 9.3% are singletons; the top ten hold 2.5% to 3.5%. The sample comprised blood, either unsorted or a sorted T cell fraction (not recorded which). The source of these receptors is a male donor with ankylosing spondylitis or in good health (not recorded which).

Written as DNA, the CDR3 is TGCGCCAGCAGCTCACCGGGACAGGGGTTCTCCTACGAGCAGTACTTC. It is translated as CASSSPGQGFSYEQYF. This chain connects TRBV5-1 to TRBJ2-7; 10 nucleotides line up with TRBD1. The V gene end was trimmed by 3 bases and the J gene end by 0 bases; junction bases not matched to a gene: 6. Germline CDR1 SGHRS, CDR2 YFSETQ. The CDR3 loop spans 16 amino acids.

At least ten counts were recorded for this clonotype. This chain connects TRBV6-2 or TRBV6-3 to TRBJ2-1; perhaps TRBD2 as D (5 bases). Per germline, CDR1 MNHEY and CDR2 SVGEGT. V dropped 4 bases and J dropped 8 bases, with 15 bases sitting between them. The CDR3 runs to 14 residues. CDR3 DNA sequence: TGTGCCAGCAGTTTACCGGACGCGCGGGATGAGCAGTTCTTC. Protein sequence: CASSLPDARDEQFF.

In this sample, this clonotype turned up many times. The chain links TRBV7-3 to TRBJ2-1; 8 bases map to TRBD1. With V trimmed by 3 bases and J by 1 base, 2 bases remained unmatched. CDR3 length: 15 amino acids. CDR1 is SGHTA and CDR2 is FQGTGA in the germline V gene. CDR3 residues: CASSLTGESYNEQFF. The CDR3 coding sequence is TGTGCCAGCAGCTTGACAGGGGAATCCTACAATGAGCAGTTCTTC. Filled out from reference TRBV7-3 and TRBJ2-1, the complete variable domain reads GAGVSQTPSNKVTEKGKYVELRCDPISGHTALYWYRQSLGQGPEFLIYFQGTGAADDSGLPNDRFFAVRPEGSVSTLKIQRTERGDSAVYLCASSLTGESYNEQFFGPGTRLTVL.

This clonotype was seen at least ten times. The chain is built from TRBV6-1 and TRBJ2-7; 8 bases line up with TRBD2. Germline V gene sequence: CDR1 MNHNS, CDR2 SASEGT. The CDR3 runs 15 residues. Unmatched junction bases numbered 10, after V lost 6 bases and J lost 3 bases. The DNA of the CDR3 is TGTGCCAGCAGCCCAGTTAGCGGGGAAGGCTACGAGCAGTACTTC. Protein: CASSPVSGEGYEQYF.

Only a few counts were recorded for this clonotype. The chain combines TRBV11-1 with TRBJ2-1; 7 bases are shared with TRBD2. V lost 6 bases, J lost 7 bases, and 12 bases stayed unmatched. The germline V gene encodes CDR1 SGHAT and CDR2 FQDESV (reference sequence). The CDR3 contains 15 residues. Here the CDR3 DNA reads TGTGCCAGCAGTTACTCCGGAACTAGCGTAAATGAGCAGTTCTTC. Encoded protein: CASSYSGTSVNEQFF.

This clonotype was seen ten or more times. This chain links TRBV20-1 with TRBJ1-2; tentative D call: TRBD1 (6 bases). This CDR3 has 15 residues. V lost 3 bases and J 5 bases, leaving 19 bases between the germline ends. The germline V gene has CDR1 DFQATT and CDR2 SNEGSKA (reference sequence). The CDR3 reads CSARSFGQGNYGYTF. CDR3 sequence (DNA): TGCAGTGCTAGGTCGTTTGGCCAGGGGAATTATGGCTACACCTTC.

This clonotype was picked up many times. The V gene is TRBV29-1, the J gene TRBJ2-1; D remains ambiguous. The CDR3 loop spans 15 amino acids. V shed 2 bases and J shed 9 bases, with 20 bases lying between them. The V gene's germline CDR1 is SQVTM and CDR2 ANQGSEA. The CDR3 nucleotides are TGCAGCGTTGAATATGGGCCGAGGCTTTGGAGTGAGCAGTTCTTC. Protein sequence: CSVEYGPRLWSEQFF.

The table lists this clonotype with many counts. The J gene is TRBJ2-1, the V gene TRBV4-3, with 10 bases aligning to TRBD2. This CDR3 spans 18 amino acids. V dropped 1 base and J dropped 2; count of bases not matched to a gene: 8. CDR1 is LGHNA, CDR2 YSLEER, per germline. DNA for the CDR3: TGCGCCAGCAGCCAAGGCCCTAGCGGGGGAGGTCCCTACAATGAGCAGTTCTTC. Residues: CASSQGPSGGGPYNEQFF.

This clonotype was recorded a few times. This rearrangement joins TRBV20-1 to TRBJ1-2, with D tentatively TRBD1 (5 bases). Per the germline V gene, CDR1 is DFQATT and CDR2 is SNEGSKA (reference sequence). Trimming left V 7 bases short and J 8 bases short, with 17 bases between. The CDR3 is made up of 12 amino acids. CDR3: CSGGNGASGYTF. The DNA for the CDR3 is TGCAGTGGCGGCAACGGGGCCTCCGGCTACACCTTC.

This clonotype showed up many times. This chain uses TRBV20-1 with TRBJ2-7; D gene unclear. The germline CDR1 and CDR2 sequences are DFQATT and SNEGSKA (reference sequence). This CDR3 is 10 amino acids long. V lost 1 base and J lost 4, with 2 bases in between. DNA of the CDR3: TGCAGTGCTAGAGTTTACGAGCAGTACTTC. Its translation is CSARVYEQYF.

The chain carries TRBV9 and TRBJ1-4, with no clear D. Trimming left V 0 bases short and J 7 bases short, with 16 bases between. Looked up from germline, CDR1 is SGDLS and CDR2 is YYNGEE. This CDR3 region has 16 residues. The CDR3 coding sequence is TGTGCCAGCAGCGTAGGGTCCGGAGCTCAGGCTGAAAAACTGTTTTTT. Protein product: CASSVGSGAQAEKLFF.

The rearrangement uses TRBV7-9 and TRBJ2-7; TRBD1 is a possible D gene (5 bases). Germline V gives CDR1 SEHNR, CDR2 FQNEAQ (reference sequence). This CDR3 region has 14 residues. V gave up 2 bases and J gave up 2 bases, with 10 bases separating them. CDR3 coding DNA: TGTGCCAGCAGCTTATCGGACAAAGCCTACGAGCAGTACTTC. This sequence encodes CASSLSDKAYEQYF.

This clonotype was recorded many times. This sequence joins TRBV27 and TRBJ2-5; 10 bases align to TRBD1. Losses at the gene ends were 3 bases for V and 4 bases for J; bases not matched to a gene: 5. This CDR3 has 15 amino acids. Germline CDR1 is MNHEY and CDR2 is SMNVEV (reference sequence). CDR3 sequence (DNA): TGTGCCAGCAGTTTCTCGACAGGGGGCGGAGAGACCCAGTACTTC. Translated: CASSFSTGGGETQYF.

This rearrangement joins TRBV7-8 to TRBJ2-2; 11 nucleotides line up with TRBD2. CDR1 SGHVS and CDR2 FQNEAQ come from the germline V gene. This CDR3 is built from 17 residues. The trim removed 1 base at V and 1 base at J, leaving 2 bases unmatched. CDR3 in DNA: TGTGCCAGCAGCTTAGTAGGGACTAGCGGGAACACCGGGGAGCTGTTTTTT. This encodes CASSLVGTSGNTGELFF.

This clonotype occurred many times. The V and J genes are TRBV29-1 and TRBJ2-3; D is tentatively TRBD1 or TRBD2 (6 bases each). The germline V and J ends were trimmed by 4 bases and 0 bases, with 8 bases remaining between them. The CDR3 is made up of 13 amino acids. Germline loops: CDR1 SQVTM, CDR2 ANQGSEA. As DNA, the CDR3 is TGCAGCGTTGTAGGGGGGAGCACAGATACGCAGTATTTT. Translating gives CSVVGGSTDTQYF.

Many counts were recorded for this clonotype. V gene TRBV7-2 combines with J gene TRBJ2-1; the match to TRBD1 covers 7 bases. V lost 5 bases to trimming and J lost 7 bases; unmatched junction nucleotides: 8. The CDR3 runs 14 residues. CDR1 is SGHTA and CDR2 is FQGNSA in the germline V gene. In nucleotides, the CDR3 is TGTGCCAGCAGCCCTGACAGGGTTTGGAATGAGCAGTTCTTC. This codes for CASSPDRVWNEQFF.

There are many counts of this clonotype. The gene calls are TRBV28 and TRBJ1-2; tentative D call: TRBD1 (5 bases). Between the trimmed V and J ends, which lost 4 bases and 4 bases, there was a span of 16 bases. The germline gives CDR1 MDHEN, CDR2 SYDVKM. This CDR3 region has 15 residues. The CDR3 sequence: CASSSGGEYPYGYTF. CDR3 nucleotides: TGTGCCAGCAGTTCGGGGGGGGAATACCCCTATGGCTACACCTTC.

This clonotype was seen at least ten times. The chain recombines TRBV7-2 with TRBJ2-7, with 7 bases that match TRBD1. Germline V gene lookup returns CDR1 SGHTA and CDR2 FQGNSA. The trim removed 1 base at V and 1 base at J, leaving 7 bases unmatched. This CDR3 has 16 residues. CDR3 bases: TGTGCCAGCAGCTTAGTGGGCCGACAGGGTTCCTACGAGCAGTACTTC. It specifies CASSLVGRQGSYEQYF.

This clonotype was observed many times. The J gene is TRBJ2-3, the V gene TRBV7-2; the D gene is possibly TRBD2 (5 bases). The CDR3 is 16 residues long. V was cut by 3 bases and J by 2 bases, with 15 bases left in between. From germline, CDR1 is SGHTA and CDR2 FQGNSA. Here the CDR3 reads CASSLKASRTTDTQYF. CDR3 DNA sequence: TGTGCCAGCAGCTTGAAGGCTAGCCGAACCACAGATACGCAGTATTTT.

As regards this clonotype: One base away lies a much larger clone, so this may be a sequencing read error. This chain uses TRBV20-1 with TRBJ2-7; 10 nucleotides match TRBD2. Germline V lookup: CDR1 DFQATT, CDR2 SNEGSKA (reference sequence). This CDR3 has 15 amino acids. CDR3 loop: CSARVVTSGYYAQYF. CDR3 sequence (DNA): TGCAGTGCTAGAGTGGTGACTAGCGGGTACTACGCGCAGTACTTC.

This clonotype was detected ten times or more. This rearrangement joins TRBV6-2 or TRBV6-3 to TRBJ2-2; 9 nucleotides align to TRBD2. Germline values: CDR1 MNHEY, CDR2 SVGEGT. V trimming: 6 bases; J trimming: 4 bases; junction bases outside the gene matches: 6. The CDR3 consists of 15 residues. The CDR3 DNA is TGTGCCAGCAGGCCGGGACTAGCACTCACCGGGGAGCTGTTTTTT. Protein product: CASRPGLALTGELFF.

This clonotype has a count of ten or more. The chain is built from TRBV12-3 or TRBV12-4 and TRBJ2-7, with 9 bases fitting TRBD2. This CDR3 is built from 17 residues. J lost 4 bases, V lost 1 base, and 11 bases had no gene match. The CDR3 is CASSLGAGGPMGYEQYF. The CDR3 DNA reads as TGTGCCAGCAGTTTAGGAGCGGGAGGCCCTATGGGGTACGAGCAGTACTTC.

This clonotype was observed a handful of times. The chain has TRBV6-1 and TRBJ2-3, with unresolved D. V lost 6 bases, J lost 2 bases, and 6 bases lay in between. Looked up from germline, CDR1 is MNHNS and CDR2 is SASEGT. The CDR3 is made up of 12 amino acids. The CDR3 nucleotides are TGTGCCAGCAGAGTGACCACAGATACGCAGTATTTT. Translated, it gives CASRVTTDTQYF.

At least ten counts were recorded for this clonotype. This chain joins TRBV20-1 and TRBJ2-6; 7 bases line up with TRBD2. The germline V gene encodes CDR1 DFQATT and CDR2 SNEGSKA (reference sequence). This CDR3 is built from 18 residues. Trimming cost V 1 base and J 0 bases; bases outside gene matches: 9. CDR3: CSARVASGLFSGANVLTF. The CDR3 coding sequence is TGCAGTGCTAGAGTGGCTAGCGGCTTATTCTCTGGGGCCAACGTCCTGACTTTC.

The chain links TRBV11-3 to TRBJ2-5, with 9 bases matching TRBD2. This CDR3 has 15 amino acids. Looked up from germline, CDR1 is SGHNT and CDR2 is YENEEA. Germline trimming cut 1 base from V and 4 bases from J; bases unmatched to any gene: 4. The CDR3 loop reads CASSLGRGRGETQYF. The CDR3 DNA reads TGTGCCAGCAGCTTAGGTCGCGGGAGGGGAGAGACCCAGTACTTC.

Of note for this clonotype: A single base separates this from a much larger clone, so it may be a read error. This sequence joins TRBV18 and TRBJ1-6; D remains ambiguous. Trimming took off 3 bases at V and 9 bases at J, with 15 bases between the two ends. The germline CDR1 and CDR2 sequences are KGHSH and LQKENI. The CDR3 extends over 15 amino acids. The CDR3 DNA reads as TGTGCCAGCTCACCCAAGTCGACCACTGGTTCACCCCTCCACTTT. Residues: CASSPKSTTGSPLHF.

This clonotype has at least ten counts. V and J are TRBV20-1 and TRBJ2-7; possibly TRBD1 for D (6 bases). This CDR3 has 15 residues. Trimming stripped 0 bases from V and 4 bases from J, with 16 bases between. The V gene's germline CDR1 is DFQATT and CDR2 SNEGSKA (reference sequence). The DNA for the CDR3 is TGCAGTGCTAGAGACCAAAGGGACACGAGTTACGAGCAGTACTTC. Translation: CSARDQRDTSYEQYF.

This clonotype was recorded many times. The chain couples TRBV12-3 or TRBV12-4 to TRBJ2-7; 8 bases map to TRBD2. The V gene end was trimmed by 5 bases and the J gene end by 1 base; junction bases not matched to a gene: 7. This CDR3 spans 15 amino acids. The CDR3 protein is CASSIGLALSYEQYF. The CDR3 DNA sequence: TGTGCCAGCAGTATTGGACTAGCTCTATCCTACGAGCAGTACTTC.